These 21 T cell receptor beta chains were sequenced from one sample in a study of human T cells and chemical hapten exposure. TCRdb fed the RACE reads into MiXCR, producing one record per CDR3 protein. The sample records about 120,000 distinct CDR3 sequences, around 10% being singletons. Specified time point: patch test 1, 2 weeks after DPC sensitization. Described treatment: therapeutic diphenylcyclopropenone sensitization with weekly scalp DPC. The sequences come from whole blood, collected in connection with sensitization to the hapten diphenylcyclopropenone (DPC). These receptors were taken from a woman aged 45-59 years with alopecia areata. Some clones in this sample may be carry-over from other donors' samples.

This clonotype came up many times. The gene calls are TRBV2 and TRBJ2-1, with D tentatively TRBD2 (6 bases). The CDR3 sequence is 16 residues long. In germline, CDR1 is SNHLY, CDR2 FYNNEI. Deletions cut 5 bases from V and 0 bases from J, with 14 bases between. DNA of the CDR3: TGTGCCAGCAGTATCGCTAGCGTCTACTCCTACAATGAGCAGTTCTTC. The encoded protein is CASSIASVYSYNEQFF.

The chain has TRBV29-1 and TRBJ2-4; TRBD1 is a possible D gene (6 bases). The V and J ends lost 7 bases and 5 bases respectively, with 15 bases between them. Germline V CDR1 and CDR2: SQVTM, ANQGSEA. The CDR3 contains 13 residues. DNA for the CDR3: TGCAGCGCAGCCCGGGACACCGAAAACATTCAGTACTTC. Residues: CSAARDTENIQYF.

As regards this clonotype: Possible read error: a much larger clone is one base away. The chain combines TRBV29-1 with TRBJ2-5; tentatively, D is TRBD1 or TRBD2 (5 bases each). The CDR3 has 10 residues. The germline V gene encodes CDR1 SQVTM and CDR2 ANQGSEA. The CDR3 DNA follows: TGCACCGCTGGGGGAGAGACCCAGTACTTC. Its protein product is CTAGGETQYF. Based on the CDR3 plus reference TRBV29-1 and TRBJ2-5, the full variable domain is SAVISQKPSRDICQRGTSLTIQCQVDSQVTMMFWYRQQPGQSLTLIATANQGSEATYESGFVIDKFPISRPNLTFSTLTVSNMSPEDSSIYLCTAGGETQYFGPGTRLLVL.

This chain joins TRBV6-5 and TRBJ2-5; TRBD1 might be the D (5 bases). The germline V gene has CDR1 MNHEY and CDR2 SVGAGI. Trimming stripped 6 bases from V and 4 bases from J, with 18 bases between. The CDR3 totals 15 residues. DNA of the CDR3: TGTGCCAGCAGCCCCCGACAGCTCCTTACAGAGACCCAGTACTTC. It specifies CASSPRQLLTETQYF.

This clonotype was observed many times. The chain uses TRBV18 and TRBJ1-1; tentatively, D is TRBD1 (6 bases). The length of the CDR3 is 14 residues. Germline-derived CDR1 and CDR2 are KGHSH and LQKENI. Trimming removed 8 bases at V and 1 base at J, with 14 bases between. In nucleotides, the CDR3 is TGTGCCAGCAATCCACAGGGTGCGAACACTGAAGCTTTCTTT. Protein: CASNPQGANTEAFF.

V and J are TRBV5-5 and TRBJ2-7; D is uncertain. This CDR3 contains 14 residues. The germline V and J ends were trimmed by 4 bases and 0 bases, with 11 bases remaining between them. Germline lookup yields CDR1 SGHKS and CDR2 YYEKEE (reference sequence). The CDR3 is CASSARVNSYEQYF. CDR3 nucleotides: TGTGCCAGCAGCGCGCGCGTCAACTCCTACGAGCAGTACTTC.

Regarding this clonotype: The CDR3 end shows no conserved phenylalanine or tryptophan, and so a read error is likely. The chain is built from TRBV6-1 and TRBJ2-7; 8 bases line up with TRBD1. The V gene end was trimmed by 6 bases and the J gene end by 2 bases; junction bases not matched to a gene: 12. This CDR3 contains 16 residues. From germline, CDR1 is MNHNS and CDR2 SASEGT. This CDR3 reads CASRQHGQGVPYEQYL. The CDR3 DNA reads as TGTGCCAGCAGACAGCACGGACAGGGAGTTCCCTACGAGCAGTACTTA.

This clonotype was seen more than once but under ten times. The chain is built from TRBV7-8 and TRBJ1-1; possible D gene TRBD1, 5 bases. Germline V gives CDR1 SGHVS, CDR2 FQNEAQ. V lost 3 bases to trimming and J lost 4 bases, with 9 bases between them. There are 13 residues in the CDR3. In DNA, the CDR3 is TGTGCCAGCAGCTTTGACAGATCCACTGAAGCTTTCTTT. Protein product: CASSFDRSTEAFF. Full variable domain (outside the CDR3, taken from reference TRBV7-8 and TRBJ1-1): GAGVSQSPRYKVAKRGQDVALRCDPISGHVSLFWYQQALGQGPEFLTYFQNEAQLDKSGLPSDRFFAERPEGSVSTLKIQRTQQEDSAVYLCASSFDRSTEAFFGQGTRLTVV.

In this sample, this clonotype turned up many times. The rearrangement links TRBV7-6 to TRBJ2-5; D perhaps matches TRBD1 (6 bases). There are 15 residues in the CDR3. The germline V gene has CDR1 SGHVS and CDR2 FNYEAQ. The ends were cut back, 3 bases at V and 1 base at J, with 12 bases in the middle. The CDR3 region has the DNA TGTGCCAGCAGCTTGGGGGCCAGCATCCAAGAGACCCAGTACTTC. Translating it yields CASSLGASIQETQYF. The full variable domain, in which reference TRBV7-6 and TRBJ2-5 provide the parts outside the CDR3, is GAGVSQSPRYKVTKRGQDVALRCDPISGHVSLYWYRQALGQGPEFLTYFNYEAQQDKSGLPNDRFSAERPEGSISTLTIQRTEQRDSAMYRCASSLGASIQETQYFGPGTRLLVL.

This clonotype was detected ten times or more. The rearrangement links TRBV28 to TRBJ2-7; TRBD1 aligns across 9 bases. Looked up from germline, CDR1 is MDHEN and CDR2 is SYDVKM. The V segment lost 3 bases and the J segment 1 base; nucleotides outside the gene matches: 1. The CDR3 has 14 residues. This CDR3 is CASSLTGGSYEQYF. CDR3 DNA sequence: TGTGCCAGCAGTTTGACAGGGGGGTCCTACGAGCAGTACTTC. The entire variable domain, with the rest obtained from reference TRBV28 and TRBJ2-7, is as follows: DVKVTQSSRYLVKRTGEKVFLECVQDMDHENMFWYRQDPGLGLRLIYFSYDVKMKEKGDIPEGYSVSREKKERFSLILESASTNQTSMYLCASSLTGGSYEQYFGPGTRLTVT.

This clonotype was counted a few times. The CDR3: CASSLGAVRDTKKETQYF. The DNA for the CDR3 is TGTGCCAGCAGCTTAGGGGCAGTCCGGGACACTAAAAAAGAGACCCAGTACTTC. The chain joins TRBV7-9 to TRBJ2-5; tentative D call: TRBD1 (6 bases). The CDR3 totals 18 residues. Between the trimmed V and J ends, which lost 1 base and 3 bases, there was a span of 21 bases. CDR1 and CDR2 (germline): SEHNR, FQNEAQ (reference sequence).

The table lists this clonotype with many counts. The rearrangement joins TRBV12-3 or TRBV12-4 to TRBJ2-5; TRBD2 matches 7 bases. The CDR3 is 13 residues long. Unmatched junction bases numbered 4, after V lost 7 bases and J lost 2 bases. The CDR3 DNA is TGTGCCAGCAAGCTTAGCGGGCAAGAGACCCAGTACTTC. Protein product: CASKLSGQETQYF.

This clonotype was seen ten or more times. V usage is TRBV29-1 and J usage is TRBJ2-7; 9 nucleotides agree with TRBD1. The germline gives CDR1 SQVTM, CDR2 ANQGSEA. Trimming cost V 6 bases and J 2 bases; bases outside gene matches: 8. CDR3 length equals 14 residues. The CDR3 DNA reads as TGCAGCGTCTCCCGAGGGACAGGGCCCTACGAGCAGTACTTC. It encodes CSVSRGTGPYEQYF.

This chain joins TRBV28 and TRBJ1-6; TRBD1 agrees at 8 bases. With V trimmed by 5 bases and J by 7 bases, 7 bases remained unmatched. CDR1 is MDHEN and CDR2 is SYDVKM in the germline V gene. This CDR3 has 15 amino acids. The CDR3 is CASSTLDRDNSPLHF. The CDR3 DNA reads as TGTGCCAGCAGTACCCTGGACAGGGACAATTCACCCCTCCACTTT.

This clonotype was recorded many times. This chain joins TRBV7-2 and TRBJ1-4, with 7 bases matching TRBD1. Germline V gene data show CDR1 as SGHTA and CDR2 as FQGNSA. The CDR3 has 13 amino acids. With 4 bases clipped from V and 15 bases from J, the junction kept 11 bases outside the gene matches. CDR3 sequence reads: CASSSGPGGRLFF. DNA of the CDR3: TGTGCCAGCAGCTCAGGCCCAGGGGGAAGATTGTTTTTT.

The chain joins TRBV20-1 to TRBJ2-1; TRBD2 aligns across 12 bases. This CDR3 comprises 15 residues. Losses at the gene ends were 4 bases for V and 9 bases for J; bases not matched to a gene: 10. The V gene's germline CDR1 is DFQATT and CDR2 SNEGSKA (reference sequence). CDR3 region: CSATQRLAGAGEQFF. CDR3 bases: TGCAGTGCTACCCAGAGACTAGCGGGGGCCGGTGAGCAGTTCTTC.

This clonotype was picked up many times. DNA of the CDR3: TGCAGCGTCCGGGACACCTACGAGCAGTACTTC. Translating gives CSVRDTYEQYF. The chain combines TRBV29-1 with TRBJ2-7; maybe TRBD1 (6 bases). Germline V gene data show CDR1 as SQVTM and CDR2 as ANQGSEA. V gave up 6 bases and J gave up 2 bases, with 8 bases separating them. The CDR3 totals 11 residues.

This clonotype was counted ten times or more. V usage is TRBV20-1 and J usage is TRBJ2-7; 8 nucleotides agree with TRBD2. Germline V lookup: CDR1 DFQATT, CDR2 SNEGSKA (reference sequence). This CDR3 comprises 14 residues. Losses at the gene ends were 2 bases for V and 6 bases for J; bases not matched to a gene: 9. This CDR3 is CSARSAGRGVEQYF. The CDR3 coding sequence is TGCAGTGCTAGATCAGCCGGGAGGGGGGTCGAGCAGTACTTC.

Many counts were recorded for this clonotype. The J gene is TRBJ1-1, the V gene TRBV3-1, with a weak D call TRBD1 (6 bases). Germline CDR1 is LGHDT and CDR2 is YNNKEL (reference sequence). V was pared by 0 bases and J by 5 bases, with 13 bases between. The CDR3 is 15 amino acids. The CDR3 reads CASSQEPGGGTEAFF. DNA of the CDR3: TGTGCCAGCAGCCAAGAGCCGGGAGGGGGGACTGAAGCTTTCTTT. The variable domain in full, with the rest retrieved from reference TRBV3-1 and TRBJ1-1, is DTAVSQTPKYLVTQMGNDKSIKCEQNLGHDTMYWYKQDSKKFLKIMFSYNNKELIINETVPNRFSPKSPDKAHLNLHINSLELGDSAVYFCASSQEPGGGTEAFFGQGTRLTVV.

V gene TRBV27 combines with J gene TRBJ2-2; D is unresolved. This CDR3 is built from 15 residues. Trimming took off 0 bases at V and 6 bases at J, with 11 bases between the two ends. CDR1 is MNHEY, CDR2 SMNVEV, per germline (reference sequence). As DNA, the CDR3 is TGTGCCAGCAGTTTATCAAGGCGGAAGGCCGGGGAGCTGTTTTTT. It specifies CASSLSRRKAGELFF.

V is TRBV28 and J is TRBJ2-7; maybe TRBD1 (6 bases). This CDR3 region has 13 residues. Germline CDR1 is MDHEN and CDR2 is SYDVKM. The V end was cut by 10 bases, the J end by 2 bases, with 15 bases between. The CDR3 spells CATSTGNPYEQYF. The CDR3 DNA sequence: TGTGCCACCTCCACAGGGAACCCCTACGAGCAGTACTTC.